This TCR beta chain comes out of a study of T cells after yellow fever vaccination. Study conclusions and caveats: Clones that expanded after primary vaccination mostly reappeared after the booster (96% CD4, approximately 87% CD8).

It was through 5'RACE template switching that TCR cDNA was made, with a universal primer site and UMIs added. TCRdb recomputed calls from the 5' RACE reads with MiXCR, one row per CDR3 protein. The profile shows a few hundred thousand distinct CDR3 sequences, roughly 9% of them singletons. Ten or more counts support this clonotype. The antigen remains unidentified. Germline V gene data show CDR1 as LGHNT and CDR2 as FRNRAP. This CDR3 spans 17 amino acids. V was pared by 7 bases and J by 2 bases, with 23 bases between. Sequences were derived from CD4+ T cells sorted from PBMCs, sampled 5 days after the yellow fever booster vaccination. The clonotype originates from a man between 18 and 29 years old who received the YFV17D yellow fever vaccine. V gene TRBV12-5 combines with J gene TRBJ1-1; TRBD1 might be the D (5 bases). CDR3 nucleotides: TGTGCTAGTGCCCTGTGGGGGAGGGCTGAGATAAACACTGAAGCTTTCTTT. This encodes CASALWGRAEINTEAFF.